This T cell receptor beta chain was identified during a study of vaccination and CD4 T cells after COVID-19. This sample's time point: late sampling 161 to 241 days after vaccination in three convalescent patients. Treatment of the sample: approximately 9-day PBMC culture with coronavirus spike peptide pools or control peptides (ViraFEST assay). Sequence data for DNA of cultured CD4+ T cells were generated by the Oncomine TCR Beta short-read assay. Each CDR3 protein is one row after TCRdb ran MiXCR on the PCR reads. The data contain some 25,000 distinct CDR3 sequences, about 30% of them singletons. Concerning this clonotype itself: Its antigen is currently unknown.

V lost 7 bases, J lost 3 bases, and 13 bases lay in between. Looked up from germline, CDR1 is MDHEN and CDR2 is SYDVKM. The CDR3 loop spans 14 amino acids. This receptor was taken from a human donor who had recovered from COVID-19. The chain uses TRBV28 and TRBJ1-5; D ambiguous. The sequences come from CD4+ T cells from blood, cultured in vitro, collected about 7 months after SARS-CoV-2 vaccination. CDR3 amino acids: CASTAYRDNQPQHF. The CDR3 nucleotides read TGTGCCAGCACCGCTTACCGGGACAATCAGCCCCAGCATTTT.